The 5 T cell receptor beta chains in this list originate from one sample, sequenced in a study of immune evolution from preneoplasia to lung adenocarcinoma. Some clones are missing from TCRdb's copy, which holds only in-frame ones; the method was immunoSEQ multiplex PCR. The sample comprises around 16,000 clones, roughly 90% of which are singletons, and roughly 2.6% rests with the top ten. Sequencing was performed on FFPE invasive lung adenocarcinoma tissue. These receptors were collected from a person aged 65-85 years with invasive lung adenocarcinoma.

This sequence joins TRBV6-5 and TRBJ2-7; D not certain. Germline CDR1 is MNHEY and CDR2 is SVGAGI. V was cut by 4 bases and J by 1 base, with 5 bases left in between. The CDR3 sequence is 12 residues long. This CDR3 reads CASSSHSYEQYF. CDR3 sequence (DNA): TGTGCCAGCAGTTCCCATTCCTACGAGCAGTACTTC.

In its sample, this clone was seen once. The chain combines TRBV18 with TRBJ1-3; TRBD1 might be the D (6 bases). V was cut by 3 bases and J by 0 bases, with 9 bases left in between. CDR1 is KGHSH and CDR2 is LQKENI in the germline V gene. This CDR3 comprises 15 residues. The CDR3 nucleotides are TGTGCCAGCTCACCGGGGGCAACCTCTGGAAACACCATATATTTT. Protein sequence: CASSPGATSGNTIYF. Filled out from reference TRBV18 and TRBJ1-3, the complete variable domain reads NAGVMQNPRHLVRRRGQEARLRCSPMKGHSHVYWYRQLPEEGLKFMVYLQKENIIDESGMPKERFSAEFPKEGPSILRIQQVVRGDSAAYFCASSPGATSGNTIYFGEGSWLTVV.

CDR3 coding DNA: TGCAGCGTCGAGGGACAGGGCAGCTCCTACAATGAGCAGTTCTTC. Amino acid sequence: CSVEGQGSSYNEQFF. V is TRBV29-1 and J is TRBJ2-1; TRBD1 matches 9 bases. With V trimmed by 6 bases and J by 0 bases, 6 bases remained unmatched. This CDR3 region has 15 residues. Germline lookup yields CDR1 SQVTM and CDR2 ANQGSEA.

The V and J genes are TRBV18 and TRBJ2-1; D is perhaps TRBD1 (6 bases). This CDR3 is built from 15 residues. Germline CDR1 KGHSH, CDR2 LQKENI. V was shortened by 3 bases and J by 8 bases, with 17 bases between the two germline ends. The CDR3 loop is CASSPGGHLLDEQFF. The CDR3 nucleotides read TGTGCCAGCTCACCTGGGGGCCACCTCCTAGATGAGCAGTTCTTC.

This chain joins TRBV2 and TRBJ2-1; D ambiguous. This CDR3 spans 12 amino acids. Between the trimmed V and J ends, which lost 2 bases and 9 bases, there was a span of 8 bases. Germline V gene sequence: CDR1 SNHLY, CDR2 FYNNEI. The CDR3 bases are TGTGCCAGCAGTGAATACTGGGGTGAGCAGTTCTTC. Its translation is CASSEYWGEQFF.